Listed below are T cell receptor beta chains from one sample, sequenced in a study of blood T cell repertoires in COVID-19. Profiled with immunoSEQ multiplex PCR; TCRdb holds only in-frame clones, not every one. The table shows under 250,000 clones, with about four fifths occurring only once. Material for sequencing was PBMCs or T cells enriched from blood (not recorded which). These TCRs come from a woman in her thirties or forties who had been exposed to COVID-19. CDR3s include the opening cysteine and the closing phenylalanine or tryptophan. D genes are given only for firm matches. Some rows mark clone size as missing; the rest say once, few, many or name a class of expanded clone.

size: NA; D: TRBD1; J: TRBJ1-6; V: TRBV19; DNA: TGTGCCAGTAGTCCCGGGACAGGGGTTAATTCACCCCTCCACTTT; CDR3: CASSPGTGVNSPLHF
size: many; D: NA; J: TRBJ1-6; V: TRBV28; DNA: TGTGCCAGCACCCCGGAAACCCAGGGCGGTCCACCCCTCCACTTT; CDR3: CASTPETQGGPPLHF
size: NA; D: NA; J: TRBJ2-7; V: TRBV18; DNA: TGTGCCAGCTCTTCAGGCGAGCAGTACTTC; CDR3: CASSSGEQYF
size: NA; D: NA; J: TRBJ1-4; V: TRBV10-3; DNA: TGTGCCATCATGGGGGCTGAAAAACTGTTTTTT; CDR3: CAIMGAEKLFF
size: NA; D: NA; J: TRBJ1-1; V: TRBV5-1; DNA: TGCGCCAGCAGCTTGGTACGCGACACTGAAGCTTTCTTT; CDR3: CASSLVRDTEAFF
size: NA; D: TRBD2; J: TRBJ2-2; V: TRBV3-1/TRBV3-2; DNA: TGTGCCAGCAGCCAAGTCCGGACTAGCGGGTCTAGCGGGGAGCTGTTTTTT; CDR3: CASSQVRTSGSSGELFF
size: NA; D: NA; J: TRBJ2-3; V: TRBV28; DNA: TGTGCCAGCAGCCCCCCAGGCACAGATACGCAGTATTTT; CDR3: CASSPPGTDTQYF
size: NA; D: TRBD2; J: TRBJ2-7; V: TRBV6-1; DNA: TGTGCCAGCAGTGAGCCGACTAGCGGTGCCCCCTACGAGCAGTACTTC; CDR3: CASSEPTSGAPYEQYF
size: NA; D: NA; J: TRBJ2-4; V: TRBV7-2; DNA: TGTGCCAGCAGCGAGGTTTACAGGGTATTGGAAAACATTCAGTACTTC; CDR3: CASSEVYRVLENIQYF
size: NA; D: NA; J: TRBJ2-2; V: TRBV28; DNA: TGTGCCAGCAGTTTATTAAGCGCCTGGGGGGAGCTGTTTTTT; CDR3: CASSLLSAWGELFF